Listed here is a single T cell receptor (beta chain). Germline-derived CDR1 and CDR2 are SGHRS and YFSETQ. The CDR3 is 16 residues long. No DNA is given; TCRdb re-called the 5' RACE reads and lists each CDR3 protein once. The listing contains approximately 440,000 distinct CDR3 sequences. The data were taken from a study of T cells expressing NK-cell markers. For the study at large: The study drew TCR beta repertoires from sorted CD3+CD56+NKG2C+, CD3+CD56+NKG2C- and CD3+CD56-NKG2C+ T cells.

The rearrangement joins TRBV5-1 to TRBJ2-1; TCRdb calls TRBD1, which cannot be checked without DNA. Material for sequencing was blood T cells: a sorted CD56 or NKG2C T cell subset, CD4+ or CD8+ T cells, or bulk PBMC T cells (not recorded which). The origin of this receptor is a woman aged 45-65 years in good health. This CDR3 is CASSLSSASSYNEQFF.